Each of the 27 T cell receptor beta chains below was sequenced from the same sample in a study of T cell responses to AZD1222 COVID-19 vaccine. Assay: immunoSEQ multiplex PCR; the TCRdb copy retains only in-frame clones and omits some. This sample carries approximately 45,000 clones, around nine tenths of them seen once, and the ten largest clones take roughly 1.1%. Sequencing used peripheral blood, obtained 28 days after the second AZD1222 dose. These TCRs come from an adult who received the AZD1222 COVID-19 vaccine.

This chain uses TRBV6-5 with TRBJ2-5; tentative D call: TRBD1 (6 bases). Germline CDR1 reads MNHEY; CDR2 reads SVGAGI. V was trimmed by 6 bases and J by 5 bases, leaving 16 bases between them. CDR3 length: 14 amino acids. Here the CDR3 DNA reads TGTGCCAGCAGGACGGGACAAGGGACGGAGACCCAGTACTTC. This codes for CASRTGQGTETQYF.

The chain joins TRBV4-2 to TRBJ1-1; tentatively, D is TRBD1 (5 bases). The CDR3 is 14 amino acids. V lost 6 bases and J 2 bases, leaving 13 bases between the germline ends. Per the germline V gene, CDR1 is LGHNA and CDR2 is YNFKEQ. The CDR3 region is CASSPGTVNTEAFF. CDR3 sequence (DNA): TGTGCCAGCAGTCCCGGGACGGTTAACACTGAAGCTTTCTTT.

In DNA, the CDR3 is TGCGCCAGCAGCTTCGAGGTGGTCGGAGAGACCCAGTACTTC. Amino acids: CASSFEVVGETQYF. V is TRBV5-1 and J is TRBJ2-5; D is unclear. Per the germline V gene, CDR1 is SGHRS and CDR2 is YFSETQ. V was trimmed by 2 bases and J by 4 bases, leaving 12 bases between them. This CDR3 contains 14 residues.

The chain recombines TRBV2 with TRBJ2-6; 10 positions match TRBD1. CDR3 size: 17 residues. V gave up 8 bases and J gave up 1 base; unmatched junction bases: 8. CDR1 SNHLY and CDR2 FYNNEI come from the germline V gene. The chain's CDR3 is CASGVDRGISGANVLTF. The CDR3 DNA reads TGTGCCAGCGGGGTGGACAGGGGGATTTCTGGGGCCAACGTCCTGACTTTC.

CDR3 region: CASSRDRNTGELFF. The CDR3 nucleotides are TGCGCCAGCAGTAGGGACAGGAACACCGGGGAGCTGTTTTTT. V usage is TRBV5-1 and J usage is TRBJ2-2, with 7 bases matching TRBD1. With 5 bases clipped from V and 1 base from J, the junction kept 2 bases outside the gene matches. CDR1 and CDR2 from the germline V gene are SGHRS and YFSETQ. This CDR3 spans 14 amino acids.

This clone was seen once. V usage is TRBV28 and J usage is TRBJ2-1; D possibly corresponds to TRBD2 (5 bases). With 6 bases removed from V and 8 bases from J, the gap between germline ends came to 17 bases. This CDR3 spans 14 amino acids. Per germline, CDR1 MDHEN and CDR2 SYDVKM. Written as DNA, the CDR3 is TGTGCCAGCAGCCCCCTGAGGGTTCCGGATGAGCAGTTCTTC. Its protein product is CASSPLRVPDEQFF.

This chain connects TRBV7-9 to TRBJ2-7; D is unclear. The germline V and J ends were trimmed by 6 bases and 4 bases, with 7 bases remaining between them. The CDR3 is 11 residues long. Germline CDR1 reads SEHNR; CDR2 reads FQNEAQ (reference sequence). In DNA form, the CDR3 reads TGTGCCAGCAGTAACTATTACGAGCAGTACTTC. Translation gives CASSNYYEQYF. Full variable domain (outside the CDR3, taken from reference TRBV7-9 and TRBJ2-7): DTGVSQNPRHKITKRGQNVTFRCDPISEHNRLYWYRQTLGQGPEFLTYFQNEAQLEKSRLLSDRFSAERPKGSFSTLEIQRTEQGDSAMYLCASSNYYEQYFGPGTRLTVT.

This rearrangement joins TRBV29-1 to TRBJ1-1; 7 positions match TRBD1. Germline V gives CDR1 SQVTM, CDR2 ANQGSEA. J lost 6 bases, V lost 1 base, and 8 bases had no gene match. CDR3 length: 14 residues. The CDR3 is CSVEALRTGAEAFF. The CDR3 bases are TGCAGCGTTGAAGCTCTTAGGACAGGAGCTGAAGCTTTCTTT.

The chain uses TRBV7-6 and TRBJ2-3; 11 bases fit TRBD2. Germline trimming cut 6 bases from V and 1 base from J; bases unmatched to any gene: 12. The CDR3 consists of 18 residues. CDR1 is SGHVS and CDR2 is FNYEAQ in the germline V gene. CDR3 protein: CASSAGTSGLSGTDTQYF. The CDR3, as DNA: TGTGCCAGCAGTGCCGGGACTAGCGGCCTGTCGGGCACAGATACGCAGTATTTT.

Judged by abundance, this clone is medium-sized (0.01 to 0.1%). This chain connects TRBV4-1 to TRBJ2-1, with no clear D. V dropped 1 base and J dropped 3 bases, with 10 bases sitting between them. This CDR3 region has 15 residues. CDR1 and CDR2 from the germline V gene are MGHRA and YSYEKL. The CDR3 loop is CASSQGVGIYNEQFF. The CDR3, as DNA: TGCGCCAGCAGCCAAGGGGTGGGGATCTACAATGAGCAGTTCTTC.

The chain joins TRBV5-5 to TRBJ1-6; 9 bases line up with TRBD1. The CDR3 totals 15 residues. Germline V gives CDR1 SGHKS, CDR2 YYEKEE (reference sequence). Losses at the gene ends were 4 bases for V and 6 bases for J; bases not matched to a gene: 5. The CDR3 here is CASSPTTGGNSPLHF. The CDR3 DNA follows: TGTGCCAGCAGCCCGACGACAGGGGGTAATTCACCCCTCCACTTT.

V and J are TRBV7-9 and TRBJ1-6; no reliable D call. V was cut by 1 base and J by 10 bases, with 8 bases left in between. Germline values: CDR1 SEHNR, CDR2 FQNEAQ (reference sequence). CDR3 length: 13 residues. For the CDR3, the DNA is TGTGCCAGCAGCTTAGAAGGGAGGTCACCCCTCCACTTT. Translating it yields CASSLEGRSPLHF. Filled out from reference TRBV7-9 and TRBJ1-6, the complete variable domain reads DTGVSQNPRHKITKRGQNVTFRCDPISEHNRLYWYRQTLGQGPEFLTYFQNEAQLEKSRLLSDRFSAERPKGSFSTLEIQRTEQGDSAMYLCASSLEGRSPLHFGNGTRLTVT.

This chain joins TRBV13 and TRBJ1-1; D remains unclear. The CDR3 runs to 13 residues. Germline V gene lookup returns CDR1 PRHDT and CDR2 FYEKMQ (reference sequence). V gave up 6 bases and J gave up 0 bases, with 8 bases separating them. The CDR3 nucleotides are TGTGCCAGCAGGTCCCAGCTGAACACTGAAGCTTTCTTT. Translating gives CASRSQLNTEAFF.

V and J are TRBV15 and TRBJ2-1; 8 positions agree with TRBD2. There are 17 residues in the CDR3. V lost 1 base, J lost 4 bases, and 9 bases stayed unmatched. Germline loops: CDR1 LNHNV, CDR2 YYDKDF (reference sequence). The CDR3 region has the DNA TGTGCCACCAGCAGAGGCCCGGGTCGGGGGGGATACAATGAGCAGTTCTTC. Protein sequence: CATSRGPGRGGYNEQFF.

The chain employs TRBV6-4 and TRBJ2-1; 11 bases are shared with TRBD2. V shed 3 bases, J shed 1 base, and the junction held 11 bases outside the gene matches. The CDR3 extends over 19 amino acids. The germline gives CDR1 MRHNA, CDR2 SNTAGT. The CDR3 sequence is CASSEFPSTSGGSYNEQFF. The CDR3 coding sequence is TGTGCCAGCAGTGAATTCCCCTCCACTAGCGGGGGATCCTACAATGAGCAGTTCTTC.

The rearrangement uses TRBV9 and TRBJ2-2; 11 bases fit TRBD2. CDR1 and CDR2 from the germline V gene are SGDLS and YYNGEE. After removal of 4 bases from V and 2 bases from J, the junction contained 1 base not matched to a gene. The CDR3 sequence is 15 residues long. The CDR3 loop is CASSTSGRNTGELFF. The CDR3, as DNA: TGTGCCAGCAGCACTAGCGGGAGAAACACCGGGGAGCTGTTTTTT. The variable domain in full, with the rest retrieved from reference TRBV9 and TRBJ2-2, is DSGVTQTPKHLITATGQRVTLRCSPRSGDLSVYWYQQSLDQGLQFLIQYYNGEERAKGNILERFSAQQFPDLHSELNLSSLELGDSALYFCASSTSGRNTGELFFGEGSRLTVL.

The chain links TRBV12-5 to TRBJ1-1; 8 nucleotides agree with TRBD1. Germline loops: CDR1 LGHNT, CDR2 FRNRAP. Trimming at V came to 7 bases and at J to 0 bases, leaving 4 bases not matched to a gene. There are 14 residues in the CDR3. Here the CDR3 DNA reads TGTGCTAGTGCTCAGGACAGGGTGAACACTGAAGCTTTCTTT. It yields the protein CASAQDRVNTEAFF.

This clone was found once. J is TRBJ2-2 and V is TRBV6-2 or TRBV6-3, with TRBD2 matching over 12 bases. V lost 5 bases and J lost 6; bases outside the gene matches: 4. CDR1 is MNHEY and CDR2 is SVGEGT in the germline V gene. The CDR3 runs to 15 residues. CDR3 residues: CASSRTSGRSGELFF. Written as DNA, the CDR3 is TGTGCCAGCAGTCGTACTAGCGGGAGGTCCGGGGAGCTGTTTTTT.

This chain uses TRBV3-1 (or the pseudogene TRBV3-2) with TRBJ2-1, with D unclear. Germline loops: CDR1 LGHDT, CDR2 YNNKEL (reference sequence). There are 13 residues in the CDR3. V was cut by 3 bases and J by 6 bases, with 9 bases left in between. CDR3 residues: CASSHHSVNEQFF. CDR3 in DNA: TGTGCCAGCAGCCATCACTCGGTCAATGAGCAGTTCTTC.

This clone was counted a single time. The chain links TRBV11-3 to TRBJ2-3; a weak D match, TRBD2 (6 bases). This CDR3 has 15 amino acids. With 5 bases removed from V and 5 bases from J, the gap between germline ends came to 17 bases. The germline CDR1 and CDR2 sequences are SGHNT and YENEEA. This chain's CDR3 is CASSPPGTGKDTQYF. The CDR3 DNA sequence: TGTGCCAGCAGCCCTCCGGGGACTGGGAAAGATACGCAGTATTTT.

This chain uses TRBV7-2 with TRBJ1-2; D gene unclear. Trimming shortened V by 2 bases and J by 8 bases, and 9 bases separated the two germline ends. Germline V lookup: CDR1 SGHTA, CDR2 FQGNSA. The CDR3 is 12 amino acids. In DNA, the CDR3 is TGTGCCAGCAGCTTACAACAGCGGGGCTACACCTTC. Translating it yields CASSLQQRGYTF.

The chain has TRBV6-5 and TRBJ1-4; 7 bases map to TRBD1. The trim removed 8 bases at V and 7 bases at J, leaving 13 bases unmatched. Germline V lookup: CDR1 MNHEY, CDR2 SVGAGI. This CDR3 comprises 15 residues. Here the CDR3 reads CASGQALGGSEKLFF. In nucleotides, the CDR3 is TGTGCCAGCGGACAGGCCCTCGGGGGGAGTGAAAAACTGTTTTTT.

This chain links TRBV7-9 with TRBJ1-4; 7 nucleotides align to TRBD1. CDR1 SEHNR and CDR2 FQNEAQ come from the germline V gene (reference sequence). With V trimmed by 6 bases and J by 8 bases, 12 bases remained unmatched. This CDR3 comprises 15 residues. The CDR3 sequence: CASRPTGTVGEKLFF. The DNA for the CDR3 is TGTGCCAGCAGGCCCACCGGGACAGTGGGGGAAAAACTGTTTTTT.

V usage is TRBV5-6 and J usage is TRBJ2-7; 8 nucleotides line up with TRBD2. Germline loops: CDR1 SGHDT, CDR2 YYEEEE. After removal of 4 bases from V and 3 bases from J, the junction contained 6 bases not matched to a gene. The CDR3 has 14 residues. CDR3 loop: CASSPPGGVYEQYF. The CDR3 bases are TGTGCCAGCAGCCCACCGGGGGGGGTCTACGAGCAGTACTTC.

The J gene is TRBJ1-2, the V gene TRBV2, with 11 bases identical to TRBD1. After removal of 6 bases from V and 4 bases from J, the junction contained 10 bases not matched to a gene. The CDR3 is 16 amino acids. CDR1 is SNHLY, CDR2 FYNNEI, per germline. The CDR3 loop reads CASSRDRGFSGYGYTF. The CDR3 coding sequence is TGTGCCAGCAGCCGGGACAGGGGGTTTTCAGGCTATGGCTACACCTTC.

V usage is TRBV5-1 and J usage is TRBJ2-2, with D unclear. Trimming stripped 3 bases from V and 5 bases from J, with 20 bases between. Germline-derived CDR1 and CDR2 are SGHRS and YFSETQ. The CDR3 is 17 residues long. In DNA form, the CDR3 reads TGCGCCAGCAGCTCCGAGACCCAGGCGGTCTATACCGGGGAGCTGTTTTTT. Translated: CASSSETQAVYTGELFF.

This chain connects TRBV28 to TRBJ2-2; the match to TRBD2 covers 7 bases. Germline CDR1 MDHEN, CDR2 SYDVKM. V lost 6 bases, J lost 2 bases, and 12 bases stayed unmatched. The CDR3 length is 17 residues. The CDR3 DNA sequence: TGTGCCAGCAGCTCCCCTTCGAGCGGGGAAAACACCGGGGAGCTGTTTTTT. The encoded protein is CASSSPSSGENTGELFF. The variable domain in full, completed from reference TRBV28 and TRBJ2-2, reads DVKVTQSSRYLVKRTGEKVFLECVQDMDHENMFWYRQDPGLGLRLIYFSYDVKMKEKGDIPEGYSVSREKKERFSLILESASTNQTSMYLCASSSPSSGENTGELFFGEGSRLTVL.